One and the same sample provided the 30 T cell receptor beta chains below, sequenced in a study of shared clonotypes between healthy human individuals. Generated by immunoSEQ multiplex PCR, the TCRdb table keeps only in-frame clones and is missing some. The repertoire includes 850,000 to 1,200,000 clones, under 80% of them detected once, and 1.4% to 1.5% sits in the top ten. Sequencing was done on a sample of memory CD4+ T cells sorted from blood. Subset specified: CD45RA-negative fraction. These receptors were obtained from a man aged 18 to 35 in good health.

V is TRBV7-2 and J is TRBJ1-5; D uncertain. The germline V gene encodes CDR1 SGHTA and CDR2 FQGNSA. Trimming took 4 bases from V and 5 from J, leaving 6 bases between them. CDR3 length: 12 residues. The CDR3, as DNA: TGTGCCAGCAGCTCCCCGTATCAGCCCCAGCATTTT. It translates to CASSSPYQPQHF.

This clone has only a few counts. This chain joins TRBV29-1 and TRBJ1-1, with 12 bases identical to TRBD1. The germline V gene encodes CDR1 SQVTM and CDR2 ANQGSEA. The V and J ends lost 7 bases and 8 bases, in that order; junction bases with no gene match: 8. The CDR3 runs to 13 residues. DNA for the CDR3: TGCAGCGCTGGGGTCGGGACAGGGGGCGAAGCTTTCTTT. As protein: CSAGVGTGGEAFF.

This sequence joins TRBV5-5 and TRBJ2-6; D might be TRBD1 (5 bases). Germline-derived CDR1 and CDR2 are SGHKS and YYEKEE (reference sequence). Trimming stripped 2 bases from V and 2 bases from J, with 8 bases between. CDR3 length equals 15 residues. CDR3 in amino acids: CASSFQGTGANVLTF. In DNA form, the CDR3 reads TGTGCCAGCAGCTTCCAGGGAACTGGGGCCAACGTCCTGACTTTC. Together with reference TRBV5-5 and TRBJ2-6, the CDR3 gives the full variable domain: DAGVTQSPTHLIKTRGQQVTLRCSPISGHKSVSWYQQVLGQGPQFIFQYYEKEERGRGNFPDRFSARQFPNYSSELNVNALLLGDSALYLCASSFQGTGANVLTFGAGSRLTVL.

The J gene is TRBJ2-1, the V gene TRBV5-5, with 8 bases fitting TRBD1. Germline V gene lookup returns CDR1 SGHKS and CDR2 YYEKEE (reference sequence). V shed 1 base and J 7 bases; nucleotides not matched to a gene: 4. This CDR3 has 14 amino acids. The CDR3 loop is CASSLRDRTNEQFF. CDR3 nucleotide sequence: TGTGCCAGCAGCTTGAGGGACAGGACGAATGAGCAGTTCTTC.

This sequence joins TRBV29-1 and TRBJ2-7; 8 bases map to TRBD2. CDR1 and CDR2 (germline): SQVTM, ANQGSEA. The CDR3 consists of 13 residues. With 3 bases clipped from V and 3 bases from J, the junction kept 4 bases outside the gene matches. CDR3 nucleotide sequence: TGCAGCGTTGATTATGCGGGAGGCTACGAGCAGTACTTC. Translating it yields CSVDYAGGYEQYF.

Note on this clone: The identical CDR3 is also encoded by other nucleotide sequences in the sample. The chain is built from TRBV5-1 and TRBJ1-1; D gene ambiguous. In germline, CDR1 is SGHRS, CDR2 YFSETQ. The CDR3 consists of 12 residues. Trimming took off 7 bases at V and 3 bases at J, with 10 bases between the two ends. CDR3 coding DNA: TGCGCCAGCTCGCGGTACGACACTGAAGCTTTCTTT. This gives the protein CASSRYDTEAFF.

This sequence joins TRBV28 and TRBJ1-6; the D gene is possibly TRBD1 (6 bases). Germline V CDR1 and CDR2: MDHEN, SYDVKM. V lost 4 bases and J lost 9, with 16 bases in between. CDR3 length: 15 amino acids. The CDR3: CASSSSTGNSSPLHF. DNA for the CDR3: TGTGCCAGCAGTTCTTCAACAGGGAATAGTTCACCCCTCCACTTT.

The chain has TRBV29-1 and TRBJ1-2; D remains unclear. V lost 7 bases and J 5 bases, leaving 17 bases between the germline ends. The CDR3 runs 13 residues. Germline lookup yields CDR1 SQVTM and CDR2 ANQGSEA. This CDR3 is CSAREQAQYGYTF. CDR3 bases: TGCAGCGCCCGGGAGCAGGCTCAATATGGCTACACCTTC.

The V call is TRBV5-4, the J call TRBJ1-5, with TRBD1 as a possible D gene (5 bases). This CDR3 has 13 amino acids. Per germline, CDR1 SGHNT and CDR2 YYREEE (reference sequence). The ends were cut back, 0 bases at V and 14 bases at J, with 15 bases in the middle. As DNA, the CDR3 is TGTGCCAGCAGCTTGGAGGTTGGGGGGTCGGAGCATTTT. It encodes CASSLEVGGSEHF. The full variable domain, with the rest looked up from reference TRBV5-4 and TRBJ1-5, is ETGVTQSPTHLIKTRGQQVTLRCSSQSGHNTVSWYQQALGQGPQFIFQYYREEENGRGNFPPRFSGLQFPNYSSELNVNALELDDSALYLCASSLEVGGSEHFGDGTRLSIL.

This clone was seen just once. This sequence joins TRBV5-1 and TRBJ1-2; D is unclear. In germline, CDR1 is SGHRS, CDR2 YFSETQ. The V and J ends lost 4 bases and 8 bases respectively, with 18 bases between them. The CDR3 has 14 amino acids. The CDR3 coding sequence is TGCGCCAGCAGCGACACAGACCTTCGTGAGGGCTACACCTTC. Its translation: CASSDTDLREGYTF.

This sequence joins TRBV14 and TRBJ1-4; no reliable D call. Germline-derived CDR1 and CDR2 are SGHDN and FVKESK. CDR3 length: 14 residues. V gave up 4 bases and J gave up 14 bases, with 20 bases separating them. CDR3 coding DNA: TGTGCCAGCAGCCCCACCGCAGCTAGTGCTCGGCTGTTTTTT. Translation gives CASSPTAASARLFF.

The chain has TRBV5-1 and TRBJ2-7, with a tentative D call TRBD2 (5 bases). V was cut by 0 bases and J by 2 bases, with 12 bases left in between. Germline CDR1 and CDR2: SGHRS and YFSETQ. CDR3 length: 15 residues. The CDR3 sequence: CASSLGLTGTYEQYF. CDR3 DNA: TGCGCCAGCAGCTTGGGGCTCACGGGAACCTACGAGCAGTACTTC.

The rearrangement uses TRBV5-3 and TRBJ1-5; a possible D gene is TRBD1 (6 bases). TRBV5-3 is assigned to the ORF class and has an uncertain function. V was trimmed by 7 bases and J by 0 bases, leaving 14 bases between them. The CDR3 extends over 15 amino acids. CDR3 DNA sequence: TGTGCCAGACGGACAGAAGTATATAGCAATCAGCCCCAGCATTTT. This encodes CARRTEVYSNQPQHF.

The chain joins TRBV7-2 to TRBJ2-7; D possibly matches TRBD1 or TRBD2 (5 bases each). Trimming removed 5 bases at V and 4 bases at J, with 18 bases between. Germline CDR1 reads SGHTA; CDR2 reads FQGNSA. The CDR3 has 15 residues. This chain's CDR3 is CASSAGTTGPYEQYF. For the CDR3, the DNA is TGTGCCAGCAGCGCCGGGACGACTGGGCCTTACGAGCAGTACTTC.

This clone was seen only a few times. The chain recombines TRBV6-6 with TRBJ1-1; 7 bases match TRBD1. This CDR3 is 13 amino acids long. Germline values: CDR1 MNHNY, CDR2 SVGAGI (reference sequence). V trimming: 2 bases; J trimming: 5 bases; junction bases outside the gene matches: 2. CDR3 protein: CASSYGTATEAFF. CDR3 nucleotide sequence: TGTGCCAGCAGTTACGGGACAGCTACTGAAGCTTTCTTT.

V and J are TRBV5-1 and TRBJ2-5; TRBD2 aligns across 7 bases. In germline, CDR1 is SGHRS, CDR2 YFSETQ. The junction had 3 bases not matched to a gene; V was cut back by 0 bases and J by 4 bases. The CDR3 runs to 14 residues. The CDR3 reads CASSLAGLLETQYF. The CDR3 DNA reads TGCGCCAGCAGCTTGGCGGGACTACTAGAGACCCAGTACTTC.

This clone has a handful of counts. The V call is TRBV6-1, the J call TRBJ2-7; D remains ambiguous. Per the germline V gene, CDR1 is MNHNS and CDR2 is SASEGT. The CDR3 runs 13 residues. The germline V and J ends were trimmed by 5 bases and 2 bases, with 10 bases remaining between them. The DNA of the CDR3 is TGTGCCAGCAGTATCTCCCCAGCCTACGAGCAGTACTTC. This encodes CASSISPAYEQYF.

The table lists this clone with a count of one. J is TRBJ1-1 and V is TRBV18; 7 bases fit TRBD1. V trimming: 0 bases; J trimming: 8 bases; junction bases outside the gene matches: 9. The length of the CDR3 is 15 residues. CDR1 KGHSH and CDR2 LQKENI come from the germline V gene. The CDR3 DNA follows: TGTGCCAGCTCACCACCGGTAAATAGGGGGCAGGAAGCTTTCTTT. Translating gives CASSPPVNRGQEAFF.

V gene TRBV10-2 combines with J gene TRBJ2-3; 9 nucleotides align to TRBD2. This CDR3 is built from 15 residues. The V and J ends lost 5 bases and 3 bases, in that order; junction bases with no gene match: 6. Per the germline V gene, CDR1 is WSHSY and CDR2 is SAAADI. CDR3 protein: CASSLSGSRTDTQYF. The CDR3 DNA reads as TGCGCCAGCAGTCTTAGCGGGAGTAGGACAGATACGCAGTATTTT.

The CDR3 sequence: CASRSTGPDLNYGYTF. The CDR3 DNA sequence: TGTGCCAGCAGGTCGACAGGGCCCGATCTAAACTATGGCTACACCTTC. The chain links TRBV25-1 to TRBJ1-2; 7 nucleotides match TRBD1. Losses at the gene ends were 6 bases for V and 2 bases for J; bases not matched to a gene: 12. The CDR3 runs 16 residues. The germline gives CDR1 MGHDK, CDR2 SYGVNS.

There are a few counts of this clone. The rearrangement uses TRBV19 and TRBJ1-5; D perhaps matches TRBD1 (5 bases). Germline lookup yields CDR1 LNHDA and CDR2 SQIVND (reference sequence). V was pared by 5 bases and J by 0 bases, with 20 bases between. This CDR3 spans 18 amino acids. The CDR3 loop reads CASSPEGTFRFSNQPQHF. In DNA, the CDR3 is TGTGCCAGTAGTCCCGAGGGGACCTTTCGTTTTAGCAATCAGCCCCAGCATTTT. Filled out from reference TRBV19 and TRBJ1-5, the complete variable domain reads DGGITQSPKYLFRKEGQNVTLSCEQNLNHDAMYWYRQDPGQGLRLIYYSQIVNDFQKGDIAEGYSVSREKKESFPLTVTSAQKNPTAFYLCASSPEGTFRFSNQPQHFGDGTRLSIL.

This clone occurred a few times. The chain carries TRBV28 and TRBJ2-7; TRBD1 matches 8 bases. The V and J ends lost 6 bases and 3 bases, in that order; junction bases with no gene match: 4. CDR3 size: 13 residues. Germline CDR1 MDHEN, CDR2 SYDVKM. As DNA, the CDR3 is TGTGCCAGCAGCCCGGGGACAGGCTACGAGCAGTACTTC. Amino acid sequence: CASSPGTGYEQYF.

On this clone itself: An end of the junction differs from the germline gene, which may be a read error. This sequence joins TRBV5-4 and TRBJ2-6; tentative D call: TRBD1 (6 bases). Germline loops: CDR1 SGHNT, CDR2 YYREEE (reference sequence). CDR3 length: 15 residues. The CDR3 sequence: CASSLGGSGDNVLTF. For the CDR3, the DNA is TGTGCCAGCAGCTTGGGGGGATCAGGGGACAACGTCCTGACTTTC.

This chain uses TRBV5-4 with TRBJ2-2, with TRBD1 matching 8 bases. V lost 10 bases and J lost 0; bases outside the gene matches: 8. Germline lookup yields CDR1 SGHNT and CDR2 YYREEE (reference sequence). CDR3 size: 15 residues. CDR3 in amino acids: CACKPGQANTGELFF. The CDR3 nucleotides read TGTGCCTGTAAGCCGGGACAGGCGAACACCGGGGAGCTGTTTTTT.

This clone was counted once. The J gene is TRBJ1-6, the V gene TRBV6-1, with TRBD1 matching 7 bases. Looked up from germline, CDR1 is MNHNS and CDR2 is SASEGT. The V gene end was trimmed by 3 bases and the J gene end by 0 bases; junction bases not matched to a gene: 2. The CDR3 totals 16 residues. The CDR3 DNA reads TGTGCCAGCAGTGATCAGGGGGGCTCCTATAATTCACCCCTCCACTTT. Translation gives CASSDQGGSYNSPLHF.

This clone has a handful of counts. The chain combines TRBV28 with TRBJ2-5, with a tentative D call TRBD2 (6 bases). Per the germline V gene, CDR1 is MDHEN and CDR2 is SYDVKM. CDR3 length: 12 amino acids. V was trimmed by 7 bases and J by 13 bases, leaving 19 bases between them. The CDR3 DNA reads TGTGCCAGCACCCGAACGCGGGGAATTAGGTACTTC. Its translation is CASTRTRGIRYF.

This clone was recorded only once. The V and J genes are TRBV21-1 and TRBJ2-1; TRBD2, the D gene given by the table, was not confirmed from the DNA. TRBV21-1 is a known pseudogene. The CDR3 contains 20 residues. CDR3 residues: CASSKGGTSGGKSSYNEQFF. For the CDR3, the DNA is TGTGCCAGCAGCAAAGGTGGGACTAGCGGGGGAAAGAGCTCCTACAATGAGCAGTTCTTC.

The chain couples TRBV30 to TRBJ2-7; tentative D call: TRBD2 (5 bases). V lost 1 base, J lost 9 bases, and 19 bases lay in between. CDR3 length: 14 amino acids. In germline, CDR1 is GTSNPN, CDR2 SVGIG (reference sequence). The CDR3 DNA is TGTGCCTGGAGTGGATTCTCACAGACCGGAGGGCAGTACTTC. This gives the protein CAWSGFSQTGGQYF.

This clone was detected only once. The chain is built from TRBV10-3 and TRBJ2-2, with D uncertain. Trimming stripped 4 bases from V and 2 bases from J, with 11 bases between. Germline V gives CDR1 ENHRY, CDR2 SYGVKD. This CDR3 spans 15 amino acids. CDR3 nucleotides: TGTGCCATCAGTGGTGAGACTTCTAACACCGGGGAGCTGTTTTTT. Its translation: CAISGETSNTGELFF.

The gene calls are TRBV10-3 and TRBJ1-1; 7 nucleotides agree with TRBD1. The CDR3 runs 15 residues. J lost 5 bases, V lost 7 bases, and 13 bases had no gene match. Germline values: CDR1 ENHRY, CDR2 SYGVKD. CDR3 region: CAITALTGRGTEAFF. The CDR3 DNA reads TGTGCCATCACCGCCCTGACAGGGAGAGGGACTGAAGCTTTCTTT.